The entry that follows covers one T cell receptor beta chain sequence. The source of the sample is a study of blood T cell repertoires in COVID-19. Germline lookup yields CDR1 LGHNA and CDR2 YNFKEQ. Trimming shortened V by 4 bases and J by 8 bases, and 14 bases separated the two germline ends. The CDR3 extends over 14 amino acids. Profiling relied on immunoSEQ multiplex PCR, and the TCRdb table lists in-frame clones only, not all of them. The sample lists tens of thousands of clones, more than 85% occurring once. This clonotype originated in a man between 60 and 75 years old with acute or convalescent COVID-19. Sequencing input: peripheral blood. This rearrangement joins TRBV4-2 to TRBJ1-4, with D unresolved. CDR3 in DNA: TGTGCCAGCAGCCCCCCGAGATTTCAAGAAAAACTGTTTTTT. Translation: CASSPPRFQEKLFF.